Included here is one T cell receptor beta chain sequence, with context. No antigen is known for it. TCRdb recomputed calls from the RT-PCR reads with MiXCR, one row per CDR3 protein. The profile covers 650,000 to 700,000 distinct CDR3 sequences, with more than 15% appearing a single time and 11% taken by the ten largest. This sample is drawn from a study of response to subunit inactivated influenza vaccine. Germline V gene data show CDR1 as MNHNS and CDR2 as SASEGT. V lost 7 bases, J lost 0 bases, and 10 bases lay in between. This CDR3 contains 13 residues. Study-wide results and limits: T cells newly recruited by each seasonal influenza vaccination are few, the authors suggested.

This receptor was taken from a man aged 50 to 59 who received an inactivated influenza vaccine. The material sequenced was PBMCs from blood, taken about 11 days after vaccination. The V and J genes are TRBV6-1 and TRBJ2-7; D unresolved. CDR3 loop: CASKEGPSYEQYF. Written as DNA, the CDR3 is TGTGCCAGCAAAGAAGGACCCTCCTACGAGCAGTACTTC.